This TCR beta chain was identified in a study of blood T cells in healthy people across ages (dated by TCRdb to between 2014 and 2016). With regard to the full study: Template switching captured roughly one uniquely barcoded TCR beta cDNA molecule per two T cells in model experiments. Donors were grouped into four age groups: young (average approximately 16 years), middle-aged (roughly 37), aged (roughly 67) and long-lived (around 82). Using the same blood draw, the study looked at two additional independent replicas of 1 million unique cDNA reads for two donors, one aged 18 to 30 and the other aged 80 or older. Age-related changes in TCR beta repertoire diversity were measured in the study by deep sequencing normalized with unique cDNA molecular identifiers. To avoid experimental bias, donors of different ages were distributed randomly across sequencing lanes. The paper's findings and limits, for the study overall: Since profiling was done on bulk unsorted PBMCs, naive and antigen-experienced compartments could not be conclusively compared. Compared with the aged group, the long-lived group had more naive CD4+ T cells, fewer expanded clones and increased TCR diversity, a pattern suggesting age selection. A strong correlation was found between observed TCR beta diversity and the percentage of naive T cells measured by flow cytometry. Estimates of total diversity based on one million sequenced T cells were considered lower bounds and underestimates. As age increased, observed TCR beta diversity per million T cells dropped in a roughly linear way, and a significant reduction was already evident by age about 40. The CMV infection status of donors was not known, potentially confounding age-related changes in expanded clonotypes.

The donors were some 39 Caucasian individuals from Russia, aged roughly 6 to 100 years, who were systemically healthy. About 9.6 milliliters of peripheral blood were collected from each donor into EDTA-treated Vacutainer tubes. PBMCs were isolated by Ficoll-Paque density-gradient centrifugation, with at least 7 million obtained per sample. Total RNA, at least 6 micrograms per sample, was extracted from PBMCs with Trizol reagent. The percentages of naive CD45RAhigh/CD27high T cells were determined by flow cytometry on a PBMC aliquot from every donor. The CDR3 covers 14 residues, taking in both the cysteine and the phenylalanine. The sequence is cut down to CDR3 DNA, 42 bases in frame from base 1. CDR1 and CDR2, looked up from the germline V gene (reference sequence), are DFQATT and SNEGSKA. V and J are truncated by 0 bases and 3 bases respectively, leaving an intervening sequence of 11 bases. A word on this clonotype: There is no known antigen for this receptor. No quality values exist for individual bases; no much larger clone is one base distant.

The receptor library was made with 5' RACE. Sequencing was carried out with an Illumina HiSeq 2500. The second PCR ran for roughly 7 to 11 cycles and used a J-beta primer mix along with a sample-barcoded 5' primer. Each TCR beta cDNA molecule received a unique molecular identifier from a template-switch 5' adaptor carrying 12 random nucleotides. Each sample yielded at least 3 million CDR3-containing paired-end reads. All of the RNA was converted into first-strand cDNA using the Mint cDNA synthesis kit, with a TRBC-specific oligonucleotide serving as the primer. Following uracil-DNA glycosylase treatment, a first 18-cycle PCR with universal primers M1SS and BC2_uni_R was performed on all cDNA. As for how the authors treated the data: Each sample was normalized by randomly selecting 1 million high-quality reads, each carrying a distinct molecular identifier. Reads with shared molecular identifiers were discarded instead of being binned into consensus sequences. MiTCR, with a Q25 quality threshold and the strictest error-elimination algorithm, was used for CDR3 identification, clonotype clustering and error correction. Lower-bound total TCR beta diversity was estimated with a nonparametric unseen species model using Euler transformation. TCRdb reprocessing: public reads trimmed at Q25 with fastp, clones called with MiXCR, in-frame beta chains kept. Entries are consolidated by CDR3 protein sequence, retaining the most common genes and DNA. The V and J calls here are based on TCRdb, not the publication. This sample gives 780,000 or so distinct CDR3 sequences in total; roughly three fifths of them show up just once. The ten largest account for about a quarter of the sample.

Sequenced material: blood. The chain couples TRBV20-1 to TRBJ1-2; there is no confident call for the D gene. This receptor was identified in a man in his forties or fifties in good health. The sequence in DNA is TGCAGTGCTAGAGATAGTGGGAAGCACTATGGCTACACCTTC. It codes for CSARDSGKHYGYTF.